Reported below is one TCR beta chain. Using immunoSEQ multiplex PCR, the repertoire was profiled, and TCRdb retains in-frame clones only, with some absent. The table records some 220,000 clones, approximately 86% of them present only once. This sample was taken from a study of blood T cell repertoires in COVID-19. Across the whole study: PBMCs, B-cell-depleted T cells, or T cells were the source of the cDNA or gDNA that made up the material.

Per germline, CDR1 SGHRS and CDR2 YFSETQ. The trim removed 4 bases at V and 1 base at J, leaving 5 bases unmatched. The length of the CDR3 is 15 residues. Patients in Seattle were enrolled during active infection, then followed longitudinally. The chain recombines TRBV5-1 with TRBJ1-1, with 9 bases lining up with TRBD1. The TCR originated in a woman in her twenties or thirties with COVID-19, enrolled during active disease. Material: peripheral blood. The CDR3: CASSPQTGGNTEAFF. The CDR3 nucleotides are TGCGCCAGCAGCCCCCAGACAGGGGGGAACACTGAAGCTTTCTTT.